The 25 T cell receptor beta chains below were found in one sample sequenced in a study of shared clonotypes between healthy human individuals. Some clones are missing from TCRdb's copy, which holds only in-frame ones; the method was immunoSEQ multiplex PCR. The table records approximately 2.4 million clones, approximately 96% of them present only once. Sequences were obtained from naive CD4+ T cells sorted from blood. Subset described: CD45RA+ positively selected. These receptors were taken from a young man in good health.

The chain has TRBV7-2 and TRBJ2-5; D is possibly TRBD1 (5 bases). The V and J ends lost 2 bases and 2 bases respectively, with 9 bases between them. The germline V gene has CDR1 SGHTA and CDR2 FQGNSA. The CDR3 spans 14 residues. The CDR3: CASSLFRQQETQYF. CDR3 DNA: TGTGCCAGCAGCTTATTTCGACAGCAAGAGACCCAGTACTTC.

Comment on this clone: Within the sample, other DNA sequences also encode this same CDR3. This chain joins TRBV30 and TRBJ2-6; 7 nucleotides line up with TRBD2. CDR1 and CDR2 (germline): GTSNPN, SVGIG (reference sequence). V was pared by 0 bases and J by 2 bases, with 1 base of the junction left unmatched. The CDR3 totals 15 residues. Here the CDR3 DNA reads TGTGCCTGGAGTGTGGGAGGGGCTGGGGCCAACGTCCTGACTTTC. As protein: CAWSVGGAGANVLTF.

J is TRBJ2-5 and V is TRBV29-1; D assignment may be TRBD1 or TRBD2 (5 bases each). The ends were cut back, 5 bases at V and 5 bases at J, with 21 bases in the middle. CDR3 length: 15 amino acids. Germline CDR1 and CDR2: SQVTM and ANQGSEA. CDR3 DNA: TGCAGCGTTCACAAGGGGCGCGGGTTTGGCGAGACCCAGTACTTC. This encodes CSVHKGRGFGETQYF.

The genes are TRBV5-1 and TRBJ2-7, with 7 bases identical to TRBD1. The V gene end was trimmed by 2 bases and the J gene end by 3 bases; junction bases not matched to a gene: 5. The germline gives CDR1 SGHRS, CDR2 YFSETQ. This CDR3 is built from 14 residues. The CDR3 nucleotides are TGCGCCAGCAGCTTCACTGACAGGGTCTACGAGCAGTACTTC. The encoded protein is CASSFTDRVYEQYF.

V and J are TRBV29-1 and TRBJ1-2; no reliable D call. The CDR3 has 10 residues. V lost 3 bases and J lost 7, with 6 bases in between. The V gene's germline CDR1 is SQVTM and CDR2 ANQGSEA. The chain's CDR3 is CSVDLAGYTF. CDR3 coding DNA: TGCAGCGTTGATCTGGCTGGCTACACCTTC.

On this clone: The same CDR3 also results from other DNA sequences found in this sample. The chain recombines TRBV7-2 with TRBJ1-3, with D tentatively TRBD1 (5 bases). CDR3 length: 14 amino acids. The germline V gene encodes CDR1 SGHTA and CDR2 FQGNSA. The V gene lost 1 base and the J gene lost 2 bases, with 6 bases spanning the gap. The CDR3: CASSLGGAGNTIYF. The CDR3 DNA reads as TGTGCCAGCAGCTTAGGGGGGGCTGGAAACACCATATATTTT.

The rearrangement links TRBV6-1 to TRBJ2-3, with a weak D call TRBD1 (5 bases). The CDR3 contains 15 residues. V was trimmed by 5 bases and J by 3 bases, leaving 15 bases between them. Germline V gene sequence: CDR1 MNHNS, CDR2 SASEGT. CDR3: CASSPSAAGTDTQYF. CDR3 bases: TGTGCCAGCAGTCCTTCTGCGGCAGGGACAGATACGCAGTATTTT.

The chain recombines TRBV7-6 with TRBJ1-1; D remains ambiguous. Deletions cut 2 bases from V and 5 bases from J, with 9 bases between. Germline CDR1 reads SGHVS; CDR2 reads FNYEAQ. The CDR3 contains 13 residues. The CDR3 loop reads CASSLQTRTEAFF. The CDR3 DNA is TGTGCCAGCAGCTTACAAACACGGACTGAAGCTTTCTTT.

The chain combines TRBV6-5 with TRBJ1-1; D gene unclear. V gave up 0 bases and J gave up 0 bases, with 5 bases separating them. In germline, CDR1 is MNHEY, CDR2 SVGAGI. The CDR3 sequence is 14 residues long. CDR3 nucleotide sequence: TGTGCCAGCAGTTACTCCCATTTGAACACTGAAGCTTTCTTT. Protein product: CASSYSHLNTEAFF.

The genes are TRBV5-1 and TRBJ2-6, with D uncertain. This CDR3 is 17 amino acids long. V gave up 0 bases and J gave up 0 bases, with 10 bases separating them. Germline-derived CDR1 and CDR2 are SGHRS and YFSETQ. CDR3 coding DNA: TGCGCCAGCAGCTTGGACAGCACATCCTCTGGGGCCAACGTCCTGACTTTC. Its translation is CASSLDSTSSGANVLTF. Complete variable domain (other parts from reference TRBV5-1 and TRBJ2-6): KAGVTQTPRYLIKTRGQQVTLSCSPISGHRSVSWYQQTPGQGLQFLFEYFSETQRNKGNFPGRFSGRQFSNSRSEMNVSTLELGDSALYLCASSLDSTSSGANVLTFGAGSRLTVL.

In DNA, the CDR3 is TGTGCCAGCAGCAAAGGATCCGCGGGTTGGCGAAACACTGAAGCTTTCTTT. It is translated as CASSKGSAGWRNTEAFF. The chain links TRBV21-1 to TRBJ1-1. TRBV21-1 is a recognized pseudogene. The CDR3 is 17 amino acids.

This clone showed up just once. This chain uses TRBV30 with TRBJ2-3, with D possibly being TRBD1 (6 bases). Germline V gives CDR1 GTSNPN, CDR2 SVGIG (reference sequence). Trimming left V 2 bases short and J 1 base short, with 13 bases between. This CDR3 comprises 15 residues. In DNA form, the CDR3 reads TGTGCCTGGAGTACAACAGGGAAAGGCACAGATACGCAGTATTTT. Translating gives CAWSTTGKGTDTQYF.

The gene calls are TRBV4-1 and TRBJ2-1, with D tentatively TRBD2 (6 bases). There are 15 residues in the CDR3. Per germline, CDR1 MGHRA and CDR2 YSYEKL. V was shortened by 7 bases and J by 5 bases, with 18 bases between the two germline ends. CDR3 residues: CASTPRVAVNNEQFF. The CDR3 DNA sequence: TGCGCCAGCACGCCGAGGGTAGCGGTTAACAATGAGCAGTTCTTC.

The chain recombines TRBV5-4 with TRBJ2-7; TRBD2 aligns across 9 bases. The CDR3 has 14 residues. The germline CDR1 and CDR2 sequences are SGHNT and YYREEE (reference sequence). Trimming took 5 bases from V and 3 from J; bases not matched to a gene: 6. CDR3 residues: CASSLSGSLYEQYF. CDR3 sequence (DNA): TGTGCCAGCAGTCTTAGCGGGAGTCTCTACGAGCAGTACTTC.

The chain recombines TRBV10-3 with TRBJ1-4; D not resolved. V lost 6 bases, J lost 0 bases, and 5 bases lay in between. The CDR3 extends over 13 amino acids. Germline-derived CDR1 and CDR2 are ENHRY and SYGVKD. The CDR3 is CAIREPTNEKLFF. The CDR3 DNA reads TGTGCCATCAGAGAGCCAACTAATGAAAAACTGTTTTTT.

In this sample, this clone turned up once. The chain carries TRBV18 and TRBJ2-2, with TRBD1 matching over 7 bases. Germline CDR1 is KGHSH and CDR2 is LQKENI. The CDR3 is made up of 14 amino acids. The V segment lost 4 bases and the J segment 4 bases; nucleotides outside the gene matches: 3. As DNA, the CDR3 is TGTGCCAGCTCACGACAGGGAGTCACCGGGGAGCTGTTTTTT. Its protein is CASSRQGVTGELFF.

This chain uses TRBV5-4 with TRBJ1-2, with unresolved D. V was pared by 2 bases and J by 8 bases, with 10 bases between. There are 12 residues in the CDR3. Per germline, CDR1 SGHNT and CDR2 YYREEE (reference sequence). In DNA, the CDR3 is TGTGCCAGCAGCTTTGGAAACGGGGGCTACACCTTC. Translated: CASSFGNGGYTF. The complete variable domain, with remaining parts taken from reference TRBV5-4 and TRBJ1-2, reads ETGVTQSPTHLIKTRGQQVTLRCSSQSGHNTVSWYQQALGQGPQFIFQYYREEENGRGNFPPRFSGLQFPNYSSELNVNALELDDSALYLCASSFGNGGYTFGSGTRLTVV.

CDR3 DNA sequence: TGTGCCAGCAGCTCTTTGACTGGCCCTCCCCCAGATACGCAGTATTTT. This codes for CASSSLTGPPPDTQYF. This chain links TRBV5-6 with TRBJ2-3, with D hard to call. CDR1 SGHDT and CDR2 YYEEEE come from the germline V gene. Trimming left V 3 bases short and J 4 bases short, with 18 bases between. The CDR3 totals 16 residues.

The chain couples TRBV28 to TRBJ1-6, with TRBD1 matching 9 bases. The CDR3 totals 18 residues. The V and J ends lost 6 bases and 9 bases, in that order; junction bases with no gene match: 18. Germline V gene lookup returns CDR1 MDHEN and CDR2 SYDVKM. The CDR3 here is CASSPRGTGRFGGSPLHF. The CDR3 region has the DNA TGTGCCAGCAGCCCAAGAGGGACAGGGCGATTTGGTGGTTCACCCCTCCACTTT.

In the case of this clone: The sample contains more than one DNA sequence encoding this CDR3. The V call is TRBV5-1, the J call TRBJ2-3; maybe TRBD1 (6 bases). V lost 5 bases and J lost 1, with 11 bases in between. Looked up from germline, CDR1 is SGHRS and CDR2 is YFSETQ. The CDR3 has 14 amino acids. CDR3 bases: TGCGCCAGCAGTACGTCAGGGGGCACAGATACGCAGTATTTT. It translates to CASSTSGGTDTQYF.

This chain connects TRBV6-1 to TRBJ2-7; D unclear. The V end lost 2 bases, the J end lost 2 bases, and 10 bases lay between the germline ends. Germline V lookup: CDR1 MNHNS, CDR2 SASEGT. The CDR3 length is 14 residues. This CDR3 is CASSELVFPYEQYF. The CDR3 DNA reads TGTGCCAGCAGTGAATTAGTTTTTCCCTACGAGCAGTACTTC.

The chain recombines TRBV28 with TRBJ1-5; D uncertain. V was trimmed by 6 bases and J by 0 bases, leaving 21 bases between them. The germline V gene encodes CDR1 MDHEN and CDR2 SYDVKM. This CDR3 region has 18 residues. The CDR3 sequence is CASSSTFTVLFSNQPQHF. DNA of the CDR3: TGTGCCAGCAGCTCTACCTTTACAGTCCTATTTAGCAATCAGCCCCAGCATTTT.

The chain uses TRBV7-2 and TRBJ1-1; weak D call: TRBD1 (6 bases). This CDR3 has 15 residues. Trimming pared 4 bases from V and 0 bases from J, leaving 12 bases between. Germline assignment: CDR1 SGHTA and CDR2 FQGNSA. The CDR3 DNA is TGTGCCAGCAGCTCGCAGGGGCTACTGAACACTGAAGCTTTCTTT. It specifies CASSSQGLLNTEAFF.

The chain employs TRBV27 and TRBJ1-5; tentative D call: TRBD1 (5 bases). Deletions cut 3 bases from V and 0 bases from J, with 9 bases between. Germline V gives CDR1 MNHEY, CDR2 SMNVEV (reference sequence). The CDR3 spans 15 residues. The chain's CDR3 is CASSFGRDSNQPQHF. CDR3 bases: TGTGCCAGCAGTTTTGGCAGGGATAGCAATCAGCCCCAGCATTTT.

The V call is TRBV7-9, the J call TRBJ2-5; perhaps TRBD2 as D (7 bases). V lost 2 bases and J lost 2, with 15 bases in between. Germline V gene sequence: CDR1 SEHNR, CDR2 FQNEAQ (reference sequence). This CDR3 has 16 residues. This CDR3 is CASSLTAGARQETQYF. As DNA, the CDR3 is TGTGCCAGCAGCTTAACGGCGGGGGCGCGACAAGAGACCCAGTACTTC.